This T cell receptor beta chain came from a study of post-analysis software for immune sequencing data. Study in general: The patients showed relapsing-remitting, secondary progressive and progressive-relapsing multiple sclerosis courses.

The table lists this clonotype with many counts. The antigen remains undetermined. General study findings and limits: Among multiple sclerosis patients, normalized Chao1 diversity was significantly below that of controls. Five or six TRBV segments (TRBV5-6, TRBV5-1 and TRBV20-1 among them) occurred more frequently in patients than in controls.

Prepared libraries of TCR beta cDNA carried unique molecular identifiers. Each sample of roughly 1 to 11 million input T cells yielded 500,000 or so cDNA molecules, so each molecule approximated one T cell. TCRdb reanalysed the PCR reads using MiXCR and keeps one entry per CDR3 protein. This table has some 190,000 distinct CDR3 sequences, over 25% appearing once. The CDR3 extends over 17 amino acids. Germline-derived CDR1 and CDR2 are SNHLY and FYNNEI. The V and J ends lost 1 base and 3 bases respectively, with 19 bases between them. The clonotype originates from a girl aged 2-17 years with multiple sclerosis. Sequencing used blood. The V call is TRBV2, the J call TRBJ2-7; weak D call: TRBD1 (5 bases). For the CDR3, the DNA is TGTGCCAGCAGTGAAGGGATCCACAGGATTGGTGTCTACGAGCAGTACTTC. It translates to CASSEGIHRIGVYEQYF.